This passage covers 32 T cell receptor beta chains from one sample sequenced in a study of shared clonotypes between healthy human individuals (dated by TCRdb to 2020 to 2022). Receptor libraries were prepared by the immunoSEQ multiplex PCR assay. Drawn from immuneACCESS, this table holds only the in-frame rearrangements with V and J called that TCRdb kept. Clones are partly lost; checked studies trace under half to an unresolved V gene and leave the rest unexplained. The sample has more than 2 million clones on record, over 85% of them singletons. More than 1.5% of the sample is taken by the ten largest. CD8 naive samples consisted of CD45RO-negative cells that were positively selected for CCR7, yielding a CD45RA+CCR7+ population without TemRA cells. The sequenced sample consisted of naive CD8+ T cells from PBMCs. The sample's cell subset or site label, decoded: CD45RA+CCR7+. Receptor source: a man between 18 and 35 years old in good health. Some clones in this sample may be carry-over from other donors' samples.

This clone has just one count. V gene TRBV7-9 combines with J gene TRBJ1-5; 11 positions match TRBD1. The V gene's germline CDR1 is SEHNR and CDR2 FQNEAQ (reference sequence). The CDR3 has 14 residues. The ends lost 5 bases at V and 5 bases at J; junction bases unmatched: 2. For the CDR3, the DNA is TGTGCCAGCAGCCAGGGACAGGGGGATCAGCCCCAGCATTTT. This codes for CASSQGQGDQPQHF.

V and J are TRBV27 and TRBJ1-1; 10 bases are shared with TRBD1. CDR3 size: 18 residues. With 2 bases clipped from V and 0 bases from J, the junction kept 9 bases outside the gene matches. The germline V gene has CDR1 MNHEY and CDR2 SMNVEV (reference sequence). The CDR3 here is CASSLVGPGQGLNTEAFF. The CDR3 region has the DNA TGTGCCAGCAGTTTAGTGGGGCCGGGACAGGGGTTGAACACTGAAGCTTTCTTT.

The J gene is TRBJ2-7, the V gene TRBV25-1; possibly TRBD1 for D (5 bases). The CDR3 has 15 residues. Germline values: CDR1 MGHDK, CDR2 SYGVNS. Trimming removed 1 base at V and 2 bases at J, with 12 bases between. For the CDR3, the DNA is TGTGCCAGCAGTGAATGGGGCAGTTCAGCCTACGAGCAGTACTTC. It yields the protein CASSEWGSSAYEQYF.

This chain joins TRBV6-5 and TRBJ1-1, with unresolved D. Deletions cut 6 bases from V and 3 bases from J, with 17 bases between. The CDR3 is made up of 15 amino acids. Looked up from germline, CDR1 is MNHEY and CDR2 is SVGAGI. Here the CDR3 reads CASSGTFPEDTEAFF. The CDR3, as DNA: TGTGCCAGCAGCGGAACCTTCCCCGAAGACACTGAAGCTTTCTTT.

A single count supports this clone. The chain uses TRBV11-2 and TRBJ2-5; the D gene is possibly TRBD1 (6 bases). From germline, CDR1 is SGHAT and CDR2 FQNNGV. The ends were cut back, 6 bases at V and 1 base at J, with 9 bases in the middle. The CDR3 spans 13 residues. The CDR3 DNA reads TGTGCCAGCAGTTCCAGGGGCCAAGAGACCCAGTACTTC. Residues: CASSSRGQETQYF.

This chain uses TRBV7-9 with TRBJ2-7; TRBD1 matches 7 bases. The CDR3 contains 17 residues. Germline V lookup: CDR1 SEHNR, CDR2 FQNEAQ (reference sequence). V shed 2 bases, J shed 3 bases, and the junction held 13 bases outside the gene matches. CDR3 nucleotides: TGTGCCAGCAGCTTATTGGTAATGACGGGGACAGTCTACGAGCAGTACTTC. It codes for CASSLLVMTGTVYEQYF.

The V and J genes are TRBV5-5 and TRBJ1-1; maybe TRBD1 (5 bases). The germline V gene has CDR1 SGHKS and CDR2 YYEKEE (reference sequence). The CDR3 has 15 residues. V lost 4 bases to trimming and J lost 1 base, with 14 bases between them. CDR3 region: CASSPGPGRNTEAFF. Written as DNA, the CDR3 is TGTGCCAGCAGCCCTGGCCCAGGGAGGAACACTGAAGCTTTCTTT.

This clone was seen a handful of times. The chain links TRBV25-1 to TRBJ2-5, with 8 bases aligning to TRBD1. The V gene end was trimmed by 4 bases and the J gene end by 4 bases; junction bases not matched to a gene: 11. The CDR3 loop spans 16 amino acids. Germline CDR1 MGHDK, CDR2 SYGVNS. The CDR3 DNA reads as TGTGCCAGCAGTGGGTCCCGGGACAGGTTCGGAGAGACCCAGTACTTC. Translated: CASSGSRDRFGETQYF.

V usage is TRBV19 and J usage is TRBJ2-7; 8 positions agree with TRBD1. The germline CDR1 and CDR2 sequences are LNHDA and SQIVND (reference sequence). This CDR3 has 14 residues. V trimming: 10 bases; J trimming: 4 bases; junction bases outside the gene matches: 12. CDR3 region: CATTNGQGRYEQYF. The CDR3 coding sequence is TGTGCCACTACTAACGGACAGGGCCGGTACGAGCAGTACTTC.

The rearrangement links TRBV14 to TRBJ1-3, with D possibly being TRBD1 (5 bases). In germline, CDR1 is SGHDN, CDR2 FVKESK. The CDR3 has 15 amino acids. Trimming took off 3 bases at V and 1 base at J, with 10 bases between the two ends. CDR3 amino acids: CASSQAGRSGNTIYF. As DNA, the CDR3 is TGTGCCAGCAGCCAGGCAGGGCGATCTGGAAACACCATATATTTT.

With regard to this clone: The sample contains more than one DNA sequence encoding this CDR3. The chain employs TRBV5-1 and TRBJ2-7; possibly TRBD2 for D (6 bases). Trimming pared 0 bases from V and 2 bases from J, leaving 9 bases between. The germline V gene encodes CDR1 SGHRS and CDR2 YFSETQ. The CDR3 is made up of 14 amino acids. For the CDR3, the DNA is TGCGCCAGCAGCTTGGTTAGCGGCACCTACGAGCAGTACTTC. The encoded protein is CASSLVSGTYEQYF.

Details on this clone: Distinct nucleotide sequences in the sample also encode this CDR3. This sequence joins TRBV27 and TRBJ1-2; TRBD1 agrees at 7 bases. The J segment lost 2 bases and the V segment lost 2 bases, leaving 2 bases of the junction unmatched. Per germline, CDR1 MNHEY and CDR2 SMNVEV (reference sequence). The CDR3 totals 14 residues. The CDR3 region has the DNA TGTGCCAGCAGTTTAGGAGGGGGCAACTATGGCTACACCTTC. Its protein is CASSLGGGNYGYTF.

Written as DNA, the CDR3 is TGTGCCAGCAGTCCGCTTGGGCCCACCTACGAGCAGTACTTC. Protein: CASSPLGPTYEQYF. V and J are TRBV27 and TRBJ2-7; no clear D. This CDR3 spans 14 amino acids. Germline loops: CDR1 MNHEY, CDR2 SMNVEV (reference sequence). V was shortened by 5 bases and J by 2 bases, with 13 bases between the two germline ends.

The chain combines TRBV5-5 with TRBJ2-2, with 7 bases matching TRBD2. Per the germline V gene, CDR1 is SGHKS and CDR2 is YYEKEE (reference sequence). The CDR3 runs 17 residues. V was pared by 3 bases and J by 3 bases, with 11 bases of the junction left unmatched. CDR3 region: CASSWGGSGVYTGELFF. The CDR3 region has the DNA TGTGCCAGCAGCTGGGGAGGAAGCGGGGTCTACACCGGGGAGCTGTTTTTT.

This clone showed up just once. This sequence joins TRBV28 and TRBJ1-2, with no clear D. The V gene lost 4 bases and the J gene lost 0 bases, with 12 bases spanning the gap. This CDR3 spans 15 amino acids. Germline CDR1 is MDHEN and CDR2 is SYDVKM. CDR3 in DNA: TGTGCCAGCAGTTCTCGGCAGTTAGCTAACTATGGCTACACCTTC. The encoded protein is CASSSRQLANYGYTF.

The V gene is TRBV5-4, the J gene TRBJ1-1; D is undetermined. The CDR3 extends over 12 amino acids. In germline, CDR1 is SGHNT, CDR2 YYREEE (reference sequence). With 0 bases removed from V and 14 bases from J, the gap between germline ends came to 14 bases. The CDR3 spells CASSLGKGISFF. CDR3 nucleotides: TGTGCCAGCAGCTTGGGGAAAGGGATCTCCTTCTTT.

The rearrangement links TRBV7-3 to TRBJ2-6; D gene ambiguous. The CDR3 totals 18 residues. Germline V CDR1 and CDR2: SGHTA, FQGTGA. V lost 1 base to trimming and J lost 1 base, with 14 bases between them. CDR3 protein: CASSLIVQAGSGANVLTF. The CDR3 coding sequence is TGTGCCAGCAGCTTAATCGTGCAGGCTGGGTCTGGGGCCAACGTCCTGACTTTC.

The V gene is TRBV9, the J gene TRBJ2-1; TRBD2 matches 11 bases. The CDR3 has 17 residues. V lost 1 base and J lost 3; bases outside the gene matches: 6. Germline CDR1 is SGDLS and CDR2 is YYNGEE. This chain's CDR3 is CASSVNLAGGNYNEQFF. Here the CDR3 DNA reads TGTGCCAGCAGCGTAAACCTAGCGGGGGGTAACTACAATGAGCAGTTCTTC.

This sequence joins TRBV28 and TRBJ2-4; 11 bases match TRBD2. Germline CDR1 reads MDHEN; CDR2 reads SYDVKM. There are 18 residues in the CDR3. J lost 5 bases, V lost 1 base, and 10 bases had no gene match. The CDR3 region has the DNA TGTGCCAGCAGTTTATTGGGGAGGACTAGCGGGTTCGAAAACATTCAGTACTTC. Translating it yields CASSLLGRTSGFENIQYF. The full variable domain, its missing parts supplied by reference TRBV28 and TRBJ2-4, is DVKVTQSSRYLVKRTGEKVFLECVQDMDHENMFWYRQDPGLGLRLIYFSYDVKMKEKGDIPEGYSVSREKKERFSLILESASTNQTSMYLCASSLLGRTSGFENIQYFGAGTRLSVL.

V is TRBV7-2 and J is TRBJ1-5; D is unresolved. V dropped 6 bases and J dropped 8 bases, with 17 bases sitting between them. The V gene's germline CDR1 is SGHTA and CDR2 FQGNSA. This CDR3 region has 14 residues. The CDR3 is CASSPFRPGEPQHF. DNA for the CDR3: TGTGCCAGCAGTCCTTTTCGACCCGGGGAGCCCCAGCATTTT. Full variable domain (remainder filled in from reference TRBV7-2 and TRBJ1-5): GAGVSQSPSNKVTEKGKDVELRCDPISGHTALYWYRQSLGQGLEFLIYFQGNSAPDKSGLPSDRFSAERTGGSVSTLTIQRTQQEDSAVYLCASSPFRPGEPQHFGDGTRLSIL.

The CDR3 nucleotides read TGTGCCAGCAGCCCCAGACGAGACTATAATGAAAAACTGTTTTTT. This codes for CASSPRRDYNEKLFF. J is TRBJ1-4 and V is TRBV7-8; D unresolved. V lost 5 bases and J 4 bases, leaving 14 bases between the germline ends. Per germline, CDR1 SGHVS and CDR2 FQNEAQ. The CDR3 runs to 15 residues.

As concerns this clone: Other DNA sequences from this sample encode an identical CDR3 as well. CDR3 loop: CASSFLVADYNEQFF. In DNA form, the CDR3 reads TGTGCCAGCAGCTTTTTGGTAGCTGACTACAATGAGCAGTTCTTC. V and J are TRBV5-4 and TRBJ2-1; the D is unclear. The germline CDR1 and CDR2 sequences are SGHNT and YYREEE (reference sequence). The CDR3 contains 15 residues. Trimming left V 2 bases short and J 3 bases short, with 12 bases between. Full variable domain (outside the CDR3, taken from reference TRBV5-4 and TRBJ2-1): ETGVTQSPTHLIKTRGQQVTLRCSSQSGHNTVSWYQQALGQGPQFIFQYYREEENGRGNFPPRFSGLQFPNYSSELNVNALELDDSALYLCASSFLVADYNEQFFGPGTRLTVL.

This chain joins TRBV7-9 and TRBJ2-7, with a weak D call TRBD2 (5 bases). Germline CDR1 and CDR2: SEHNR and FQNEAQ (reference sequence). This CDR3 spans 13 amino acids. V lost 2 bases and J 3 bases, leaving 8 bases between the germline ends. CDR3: CASSLSGYYEQYF. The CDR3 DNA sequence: TGTGCCAGCAGCTTAAGCGGATACTACGAGCAGTACTTC.

The CDR3 sequence is CASSELSLASYNEQFF. CDR3 coding DNA: TGTGCCAGCAGTGAACTGTCACTAGCTTCCTACAATGAGCAGTTCTTC. The V gene is TRBV6-4, the J gene TRBJ2-1; D perhaps matches TRBD2 (6 bases). Per the germline V gene, CDR1 is MRHNA and CDR2 is SNTAGT. V was pared by 3 bases and J by 1 base, with 13 bases between. The CDR3 length is 16 residues.

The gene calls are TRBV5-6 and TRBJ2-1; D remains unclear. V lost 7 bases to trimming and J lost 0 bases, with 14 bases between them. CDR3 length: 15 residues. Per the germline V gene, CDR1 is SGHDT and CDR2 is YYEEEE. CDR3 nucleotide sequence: TGTGCCAGCCTCGGCCCTAGGAGCTCCTACAATGAGCAGTTCTTC. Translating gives CASLGPRSSYNEQFF.

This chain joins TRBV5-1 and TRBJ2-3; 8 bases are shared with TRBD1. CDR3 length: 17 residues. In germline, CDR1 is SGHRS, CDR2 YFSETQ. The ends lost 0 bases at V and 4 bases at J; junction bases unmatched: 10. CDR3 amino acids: CASSLAHPGTGSDTQYF. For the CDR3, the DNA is TGCGCCAGCAGCTTGGCCCACCCCGGGACAGGATCAGATACGCAGTATTTT.

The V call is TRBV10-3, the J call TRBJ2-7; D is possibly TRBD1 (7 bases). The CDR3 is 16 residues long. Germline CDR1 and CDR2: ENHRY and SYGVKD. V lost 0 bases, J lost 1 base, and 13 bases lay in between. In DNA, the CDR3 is TGTGCCATCAGTGAGTCTGGCGGGACAGATTCCTACGAGCAGTACTTC. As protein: CAISESGGTDSYEQYF.

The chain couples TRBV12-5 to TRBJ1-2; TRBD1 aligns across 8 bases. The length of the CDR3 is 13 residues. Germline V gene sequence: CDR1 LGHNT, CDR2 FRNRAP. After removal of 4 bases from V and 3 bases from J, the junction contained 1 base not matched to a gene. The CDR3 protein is CASGSGGYYGYTF. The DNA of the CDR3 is TGTGCTAGTGGTTCAGGGGGCTACTATGGCTACACCTTC.

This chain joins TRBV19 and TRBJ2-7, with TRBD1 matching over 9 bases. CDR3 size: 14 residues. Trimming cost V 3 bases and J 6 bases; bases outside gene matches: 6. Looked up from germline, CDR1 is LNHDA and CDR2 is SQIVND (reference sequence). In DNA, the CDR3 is TGTGCCAGTAGTATCGGGACAGGGTTTAGCGAGCAGTACTTC. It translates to CASSIGTGFSEQYF. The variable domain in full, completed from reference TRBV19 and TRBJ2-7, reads DGGITQSPKYLFRKEGQNVTLSCEQNLNHDAMYWYRQDPGQGLRLIYYSQIVNDFQKGDIAEGYSVSREKKESFPLTVTSAQKNPTAFYLCASSIGTGFSEQYFGPGTRLTVT.

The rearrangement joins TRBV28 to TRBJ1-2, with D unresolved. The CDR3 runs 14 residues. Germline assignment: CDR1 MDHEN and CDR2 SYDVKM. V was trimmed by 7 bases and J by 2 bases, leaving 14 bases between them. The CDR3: CASTPLWFNYGYTF. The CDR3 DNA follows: TGTGCCAGCACCCCCCTGTGGTTCAACTATGGCTACACCTTC.

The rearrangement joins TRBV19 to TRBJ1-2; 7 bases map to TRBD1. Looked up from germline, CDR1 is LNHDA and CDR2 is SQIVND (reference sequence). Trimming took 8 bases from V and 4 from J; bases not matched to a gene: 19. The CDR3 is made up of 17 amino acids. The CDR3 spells CASRPPRDSLSVYGYTF. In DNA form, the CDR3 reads TGTGCCAGTCGGCCCCCCCGGGACAGCCTATCTGTCTATGGCTACACCTTC.

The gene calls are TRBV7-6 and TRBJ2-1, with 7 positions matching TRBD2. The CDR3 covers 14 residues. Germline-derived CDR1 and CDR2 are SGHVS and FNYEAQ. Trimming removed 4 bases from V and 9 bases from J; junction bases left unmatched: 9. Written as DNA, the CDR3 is TGTGCCAGCAGCTCTATAGGCGGGAGTGGTGAGCAGTTCTTC. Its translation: CASSSIGGSGEQFF.